Below are 29 T cell receptor beta chains sequenced from a single sample in a study of shared clonotypes between healthy human individuals. Libraries were prepared by immunoSEQ multiplex PCR; TCRdb keeps only in-frame clonotypes and omits some of them. The sample comprises about 320,000 clones, 80% to 90% of which are singletons, and under 20% rests with the top ten. Sequenced sample: memory CD8+ T cells sorted from blood. Subset of the sample: CD45RO+ cells pooled with CCR7-negative TemRA cells. These receptors all stem from a man aged 18 to 35 in good health.

This clone was detected only once. J is TRBJ2-6 and V is TRBV9, with 7 nucleotides matching TRBD1. Germline CDR1 is SGDLS and CDR2 is YYNGEE. V trimming: 0 bases; J trimming: 3 bases; junction bases outside the gene matches: 6. The CDR3 is 17 amino acids. The CDR3 nucleotides are TGTGCCAGCAGCGTAGAAAAGGGGGCGGATGGGGCCAACGTCCTGACTTTC. Its translation: CASSVEKGADGANVLTF.

The gene calls are TRBV9 and TRBJ2-3, with unresolved D. Between the trimmed V and J ends, which lost 2 bases and 4 bases, there was a span of 8 bases. Germline CDR1 SGDLS, CDR2 YYNGEE. The CDR3 totals 13 residues. Here the CDR3 DNA reads TGTGCCAGCAGCGTCTCCACCCCAGATACGCAGTATTTT. Translation gives CASSVSTPDTQYF.

This clone has at least ten counts. The chain couples TRBV27 to TRBJ2-5; D gene ambiguous. The CDR3 has 13 amino acids. Germline V lookup: CDR1 MNHEY, CDR2 SMNVEV (reference sequence). V was cut by 4 bases and J by 5 bases, with 11 bases left in between. CDR3 residues: CASSSTSRETQYF. CDR3 sequence (DNA): TGTGCCAGCAGTTCCACCTCCCGGGAGACCCAGTACTTC.

The chain joins TRBV27 to TRBJ2-1; possible D gene TRBD1, 6 bases. CDR3 length: 14 amino acids. With 4 bases removed from V and 5 bases from J, the gap between germline ends came to 12 bases. Germline V gives CDR1 MNHEY, CDR2 SMNVEV (reference sequence). For the CDR3, the DNA is TGTGCCAGCAGTTCAGAGACAGGAAACAATGAGCAGTTCTTC. Protein product: CASSSETGNNEQFF.

This chain connects TRBV10-1 to TRBJ2-1; either TRBD1 or TRBD2 may supply D (5 bases each). The CDR3 sequence is 16 residues long. Trimming took off 0 bases at V and 3 bases at J, with 12 bases between the two ends. Looked up from germline, CDR1 is WNHNN and CDR2 is SYGVQD (reference sequence). The CDR3 sequence is CASSESMGEGYNEQFF. CDR3 DNA: TGCGCCAGCAGTGAGTCTATGGGGGAAGGCTACAATGAGCAGTTCTTC.

The V gene is TRBV4-3, the J gene TRBJ2-2, with D unclear. The CDR3 is made up of 15 amino acids. Germline assignment: CDR1 LGHNA and CDR2 YSLEER. V shed 0 bases and J shed 6 bases, with 11 bases lying between them. The CDR3 loop reads CASSQEGSAAGELFF. In DNA form, the CDR3 reads TGCGCCAGCAGCCAAGAAGGGTCCGCGGCCGGGGAGCTGTTTTTT.

The gene calls are TRBV9 and TRBJ1-6, with D unclear. The CDR3 is 15 amino acids. Trimming cost V 0 bases and J 7 bases, with 11 bases left between them. In germline, CDR1 is SGDLS, CDR2 YYNGEE. The CDR3 protein is CASSVEGEGNSPLHF. The CDR3 coding sequence is TGTGCCAGCAGCGTAGAGGGAGAAGGGAATTCACCCCTCCACTTT.

The chain is built from TRBV7-3 and TRBJ2-2; weak D call: TRBD2 (6 bases). V was clipped by 5 bases and J by 7 bases, with 11 bases between them. The germline V gene encodes CDR1 SGHTA and CDR2 FQGTGA. The CDR3 extends over 13 amino acids. The CDR3 region has the DNA TGTGCCAGCAGCACGACAGCGGGCGGGGAGCTGTTTTTT. It specifies CASSTTAGGELFF.

This clone appeared once. The chain employs TRBV5-1 and TRBJ1-1; 7 bases agree with TRBD1. V trimming: 3 bases; J trimming: 6 bases; junction bases outside the gene matches: 8. Germline V gives CDR1 SGHRS, CDR2 YFSETQ. The length of the CDR3 is 14 residues. The CDR3 DNA reads TGCGCCAGCAGCTGCGGACAGGTGGGCGCTGAAGCTTTCTTT. Protein sequence: CASSCGQVGAEAFF.

This clone was detected only once. J is TRBJ1-2 and V is TRBV10-3, with D hard to call. This CDR3 has 11 amino acids. Germline values: CDR1 ENHRY, CDR2 SYGVKD. Trimming pared 10 bases from V and 7 bases from J, leaving 13 bases between. This CDR3 is CATLEGVGYTF. The CDR3, as DNA: TGTGCCACCTTGGAAGGCGTTGGCTACACCTTC.

The gene calls are TRBV4-1 and TRBJ2-7; no clear D gene. CDR3 size: 14 residues. Germline CDR1 is MGHRA and CDR2 is YSYEKL. Trimming took 5 bases from V and 1 from J, leaving 12 bases between them. The CDR3 loop reads CASSAREQSYEQYF. CDR3 DNA sequence: TGCGCCAGCAGCGCCCGAGAGCAGTCCTACGAGCAGTACTTC.

This clone has a single count. This chain connects TRBV6-1 to TRBJ1-4; D gene uncertain. Germline-derived CDR1 and CDR2 are MNHNS and SASEGT. The CDR3 has 14 residues. V was clipped by 4 bases and J by 3 bases, with 9 bases between them. The DNA for the CDR3 is TGTGCCAGCAGTGTAAAAGGGCCTAATGAAAAACTGTTTTTT. It yields the protein CASSVKGPNEKLFF.

This clone was observed once. The chain is built from TRBV29-1 and TRBJ2-7; TRBD1 aligns across 9 bases. V trimming: 3 bases; J trimming: 2 bases; junction bases outside the gene matches: 5. Germline loops: CDR1 SQVTM, CDR2 ANQGSEA. The CDR3 is 14 residues long. CDR3 DNA sequence: TGCAGCGTTGACCGGACAGGGGAGGCCTACGAGCAGTACTTC. It specifies CSVDRTGEAYEQYF.

The gene calls are TRBV4-3 and TRBJ2-2, with 8 nucleotides matching TRBD2. The CDR3 has 15 residues. J lost 5 bases, V lost 2 bases, and 4 bases had no gene match. Germline V gene lookup returns CDR1 LGHNA and CDR2 YSLEER. The CDR3 coding sequence is TGCGCCAGCAGCCAATTTGCGGGAGGAACCGGGGAGCTGTTTTTT. Translated, it gives CASSQFAGGTGELFF.

V usage is TRBV6-5 and J usage is TRBJ2-1; TRBD2 aligns across 11 bases. The V gene end was trimmed by 0 bases and the J gene end by 5 bases; junction bases not matched to a gene: 3. The CDR3 totals 16 residues. The germline gives CDR1 MNHEY, CDR2 SVGAGI. The CDR3 nucleotides are TGTGCCAGCAGTTACTCGGCTAGCGGGAGGAACAATGAGCAGTTCTTC. Protein sequence: CASSYSASGRNNEQFF.

The chain recombines TRBV7-3 with TRBJ2-7; D remains unclear. Trimming removed 1 base at V and 2 bases at J, with 9 bases between. The germline CDR1 and CDR2 sequences are SGHTA and FQGTGA. The CDR3 spans 14 residues. DNA for the CDR3: TGTGCCAGCAGCTTAAATGGGGATGCCTACGAGCAGTACTTC. This gives the protein CASSLNGDAYEQYF.

This rearrangement joins TRBV28 to TRBJ2-7, with TRBD1 matching 9 bases. Germline V gene data show CDR1 as MDHEN and CDR2 as SYDVKM. The CDR3 has 15 residues. V shed 6 bases and J 1 base; nucleotides not matched to a gene: 7. In nucleotides, the CDR3 is TGTGCCAGCAGGGGGCCGGGACAGGGTTCCTACGAGCAGTACTTC. It codes for CASRGPGQGSYEQYF.

The rearrangement uses TRBV29-1 and TRBJ2-7, with D hard to call. This CDR3 has 11 residues. V was cut by 4 bases and J by 2 bases, with 6 bases left in between. In germline, CDR1 is SQVTM, CDR2 ANQGSEA. The CDR3 region is CSVVEAYEQYF. CDR3 DNA: TGCAGCGTTGTGGAAGCCTACGAGCAGTACTTC.

DNA for the CDR3: TGTGCCAGCACCCCCCTAGCGGGACAAGAGACCCAGTACTTC. It yields the protein CASTPLAGQETQYF. The genes are TRBV6-5 and TRBJ2-5; 9 positions match TRBD2. Looked up from germline, CDR1 is MNHEY and CDR2 is SVGAGI. The CDR3 is made up of 14 amino acids. The V and J ends lost 7 bases and 2 bases, in that order; junction bases with no gene match: 5.

This clone was counted a single time. V and J are TRBV2 and TRBJ2-1; D ambiguous. With 3 bases removed from V and 9 bases from J, the gap between germline ends came to 3 bases. Germline V CDR1 and CDR2: SNHLY, FYNNEI. The CDR3 is 10 residues long. DNA for the CDR3: TGTGCCAGCAGTGAGGGTGAGCAGTTCTTC. Encoded protein: CASSEGEQFF.

This chain uses TRBV4-3 with TRBJ2-7; D remains unclear. CDR3 length equals 15 residues. In germline, CDR1 is LGHNA, CDR2 YSLEER. The ends were cut back, 0 bases at V and 6 bases at J, with 15 bases in the middle. CDR3 DNA sequence: TGCGCCAGCAGCCAAGAAAGCTACCTTCTGAGCGAGCAGTACTTC. Its translation: CASSQESYLLSEQYF.

This clone was observed a single time. The rearrangement joins TRBV10-3 to TRBJ2-1, with 11 bases fitting TRBD2. There are 19 residues in the CDR3. Germline lookup yields CDR1 ENHRY and CDR2 SYGVKD. After removal of 8 bases from V and 8 bases from J, the junction contained 23 bases not matched to a gene. CDR3: CAIRKQLAGVSRGGDEQFF. DNA for the CDR3: TGTGCCATCCGCAAGCAACTAGCGGGAGTAAGCCGCGGCGGTGATGAGCAGTTCTTC.

This chain uses TRBV10-3 with TRBJ2-7; no clear D. Germline V CDR1 and CDR2: ENHRY, SYGVKD. This CDR3 has 13 residues. The V end was cut by 2 bases, the J end by 0 bases, with 5 bases between. CDR3 region: CAISEGNSYEQYF. CDR3 coding DNA: TGTGCCATCAGTGAGGGCAACTCCTACGAGCAGTACTTC.

V is TRBV6-6 and J is TRBJ2-1; D not resolved. Germline V gene lookup returns CDR1 MNHNY and CDR2 SVGAGI (reference sequence). CDR3 length equals 12 residues. V shed 3 bases and J shed 5 bases, with 5 bases lying between them. The CDR3 protein is CASSYNHNEQFF. The DNA for the CDR3 is TGTGCCAGCAGTTATAACCACAATGAGCAGTTCTTC.

The chain combines TRBV5-1 with TRBJ1-1, with D unresolved. The CDR3 is made up of 15 amino acids. Germline V gives CDR1 SGHRS, CDR2 YFSETQ. V dropped 2 bases and J dropped 4 bases, with 15 bases sitting between them. The CDR3 DNA follows: TGCGCCAGCAGCTTTTTTGCCGGGCCTAGCACTGAAGCTTTCTTT. Encoded protein: CASSFFAGPSTEAFF.

This chain uses TRBV5-4 with TRBJ2-7, with D hard to call. CDR1 is SGHNT and CDR2 is YYREEE in the germline V gene (reference sequence). The length of the CDR3 is 12 residues. The germline V and J ends were trimmed by 0 bases and 5 bases, with 6 bases remaining between them. CDR3 coding DNA: TGTGCCAGCAGCTTGGAGGGTGACGAGCAGTACTTC. It specifies CASSLEGDEQYF.

The CDR3 protein is CASSYWGASTDTQYF. In DNA form, the CDR3 reads TGTGCCAGCAGTTACTGGGGGGCGAGCACAGATACGCAGTATTTT. The rearrangement links TRBV6-5 to TRBJ2-3; D possibly uses TRBD1 or TRBD2 (6 bases each). V was trimmed by 1 base and J by 0 bases, leaving 8 bases between them. Looked up from germline, CDR1 is MNHEY and CDR2 is SVGAGI. This CDR3 region has 15 residues.

The chain joins TRBV7-8 to TRBJ1-6; a possible D gene is TRBD1 (6 bases). CDR3 length equals 16 residues. Per the germline V gene, CDR1 is SGHVS and CDR2 is FQNEAQ. Between the trimmed V and J ends, which lost 5 bases and 0 bases, there was a span of 11 bases. CDR3 region: CASSGTPSSYNSPLHF. In nucleotides, the CDR3 is TGTGCCAGCAGCGGGACACCGAGCTCCTATAATTCACCCCTCCACTTT.

The chain has TRBV4-1 and TRBJ1-4; TRBD1 matches 9 bases. The CDR3 consists of 17 residues. Germline CDR1 and CDR2: MGHRA and YSYEKL. V was clipped by 1 base and J by 4 bases; unmatched bases: 7. The CDR3 region has the DNA TGCGCCAGCAGCCAAGCGCTAGGACAGGGGCATAATGAAAAACTGTTTTTT. It encodes CASSQALGQGHNEKLFF.